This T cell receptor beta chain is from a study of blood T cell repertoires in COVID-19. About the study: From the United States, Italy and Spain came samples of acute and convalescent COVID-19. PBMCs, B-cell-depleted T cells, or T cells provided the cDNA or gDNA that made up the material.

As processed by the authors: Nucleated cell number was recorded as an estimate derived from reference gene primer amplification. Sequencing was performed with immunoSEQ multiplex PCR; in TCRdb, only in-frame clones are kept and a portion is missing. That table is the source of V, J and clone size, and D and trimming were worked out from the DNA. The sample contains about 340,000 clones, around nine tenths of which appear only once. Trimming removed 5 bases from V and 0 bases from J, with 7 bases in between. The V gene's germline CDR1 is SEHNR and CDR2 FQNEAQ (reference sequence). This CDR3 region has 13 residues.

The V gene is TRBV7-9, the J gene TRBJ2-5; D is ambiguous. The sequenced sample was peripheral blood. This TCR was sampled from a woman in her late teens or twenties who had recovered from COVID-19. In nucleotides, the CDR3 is TGTGCCAGCAGCGCGACAAACCAAGAGACCCAGTACTTC. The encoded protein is CASSATNQETQYF.